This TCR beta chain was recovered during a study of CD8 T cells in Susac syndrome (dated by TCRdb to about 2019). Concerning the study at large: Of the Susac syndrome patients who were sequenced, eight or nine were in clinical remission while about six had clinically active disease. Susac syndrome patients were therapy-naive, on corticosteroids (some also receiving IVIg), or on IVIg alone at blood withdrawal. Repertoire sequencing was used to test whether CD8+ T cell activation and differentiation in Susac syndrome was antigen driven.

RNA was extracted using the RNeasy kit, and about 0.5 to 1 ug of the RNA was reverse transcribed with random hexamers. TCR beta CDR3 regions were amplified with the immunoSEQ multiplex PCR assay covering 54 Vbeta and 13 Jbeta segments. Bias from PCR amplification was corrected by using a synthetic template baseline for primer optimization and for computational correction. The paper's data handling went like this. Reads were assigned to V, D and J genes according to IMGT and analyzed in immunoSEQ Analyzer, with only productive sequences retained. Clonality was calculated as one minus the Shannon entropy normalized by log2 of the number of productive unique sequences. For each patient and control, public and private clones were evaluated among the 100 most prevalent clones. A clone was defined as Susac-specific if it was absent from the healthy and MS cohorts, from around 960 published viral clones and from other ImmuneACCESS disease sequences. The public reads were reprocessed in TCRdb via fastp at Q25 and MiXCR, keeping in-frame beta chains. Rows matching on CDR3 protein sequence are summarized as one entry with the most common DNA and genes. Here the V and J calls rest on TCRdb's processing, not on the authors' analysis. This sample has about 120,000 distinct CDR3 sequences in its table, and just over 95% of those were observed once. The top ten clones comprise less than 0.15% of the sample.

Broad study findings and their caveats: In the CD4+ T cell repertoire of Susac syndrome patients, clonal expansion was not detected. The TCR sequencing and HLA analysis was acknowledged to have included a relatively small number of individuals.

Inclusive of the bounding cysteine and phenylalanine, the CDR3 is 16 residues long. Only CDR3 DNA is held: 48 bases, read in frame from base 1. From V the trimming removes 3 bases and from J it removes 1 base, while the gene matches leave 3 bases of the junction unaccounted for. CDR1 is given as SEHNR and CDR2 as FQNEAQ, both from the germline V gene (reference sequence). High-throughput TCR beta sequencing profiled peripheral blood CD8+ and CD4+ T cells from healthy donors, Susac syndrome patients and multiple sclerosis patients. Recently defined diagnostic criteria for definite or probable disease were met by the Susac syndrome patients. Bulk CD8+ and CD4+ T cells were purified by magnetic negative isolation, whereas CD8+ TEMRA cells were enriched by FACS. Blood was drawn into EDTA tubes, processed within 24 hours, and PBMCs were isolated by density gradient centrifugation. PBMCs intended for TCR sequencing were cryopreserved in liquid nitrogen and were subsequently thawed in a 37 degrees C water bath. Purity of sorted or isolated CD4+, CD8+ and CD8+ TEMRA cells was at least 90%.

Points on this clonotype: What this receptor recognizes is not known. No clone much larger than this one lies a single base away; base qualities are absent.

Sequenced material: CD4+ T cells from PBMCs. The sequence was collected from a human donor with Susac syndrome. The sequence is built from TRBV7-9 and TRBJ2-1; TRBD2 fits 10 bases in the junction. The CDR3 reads CASSFPSGGSYNEQFF. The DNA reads TGTGCCAGCAGCTTCCCTAGCGGGGGTTCCTACAATGAGCAGTTCTTC.